This is a list of T cell receptor gamma chains from one sample in a study of intestinal T cells in coeliac disease. With CATT, TCRdb re-called clones from the multiplex PCR reads. The sample lists around 470 gamma-chain clones; roughly 51% were seen once. The specimen was a duodenal biopsy. All receptors come from a human donor who served as a control with a normal duodenal biopsy, not a healthy volunteer. Both conserved end residues are part of each CDR3. Clone size is given for some rows only: seen once, a few or many times, or a class if the clone is expanded.

v_gene	abundance	j_gene	CDR3nt	CDR3aa
TRGV2	few	TRGJP2	TGTGCCACCTGGTCGCGGATAGTAGTTGATTGGATCAAGACGTTT	CATWSRIVVDWIKTF
TRGV2	NA	TRGJ1/TRGJ2	TGTGCCTACCTGGGACAGGAGCCGAATTATTATAAGAAACTCTTT	CAYLGQEPNYYKKLF
TRGV10	NA	TRGJ1/TRGJ2	TGTGCCTTGATCGTGGACTTAGTCGCCAGGCCTTATTATAAGAAACTCTTT	CALIVDLVARPYYKKLF
TRGV3	NA	TRGJ1/TRGJ2	TGTGCCGACCTGGGACAGCGGGGTAAGAAACTCTTT	CADLGQRGKKLF
TRGV10	NA	TRGJ1/TRGJ2	TGTGCTGCGTGGGATCTGTCTAGGAAACTCTTT	CAAWDLSRKLF
TRGV9	NA	TRGJ1/TRGJ2	TGTGCTTTGTGGGAGGTGTGGGATTATAAGAAACTCTTT	CALWEVWDYKKLF
TRGV8	hyperexpanded	TRGJ1/TRGJ2	TGTGCCACCTGGGAGCCGAATTATTATAAGAAACTCTTT	CATWEPNYYKKLF
TRGV2	few	TRGJ1/TRGJ2	TGTGCCACCTGGGACGGGCGGGTGAAACTCTTT	CATWDGRVKLF
TRGV9	once	TRGJ1/TRGJ2	TGTGCCTTGTGGGGCAGCCCCGTGGAAGGGGGTACGAAACTCTTT	CALWGSPVEGGTKLF
TRGV10	once	TRGJ1/TRGJ2	TGTGCTGCGTGGGATTATGGTATTATTAAGAAACTCTTT	CAAWDYGIIKKLF
TRGV8	NA	TRGJ1/TRGJ2	TGTGCACCTGGGGATAGGAAAAATTATTATAAGAAACTCTTT	CAPGDRKNYYKKLF
TRGV11	NA	TRGJ1/TRGJ2	TGTGCCCTGCTGGCCGTATACCCTTATTATAAGAAACTCTTT	CALLAVYPYYKKLF
TRGV11	NA	TRGJP2	TGTGCCCTGCTCTATAATTGGATCAAGACGTTT	CALLYNWIKTF
TRGV4	hyperexpanded	TRGJ1/TRGJ2	TGTGCCACCTGGGATTTGTATTATTATAAGAAACTCTTT	CATWDLYYYKKLF
TRGV10	NA	TRGJ1/TRGJ2	TGTGCTGCGAGTGGGAAAACGGGGGGGAAACTCTTT	CAASGKTGGKLF
TRGV11	NA	TRGJ1/TRGJ2	TGTGCCTGCTGGCCTATACCCTTACTTATAAAGAAACTCTTT	CACWPIPLLIKKLF
TRGV11	NA	TRGJ1/TRGJ2	TGTGCCTGCTGGCCTATACCCTTACTTTATAAGAAACTCTTT	CACWPIPLLYKKLF
TRGV10	large	TRGJ1/TRGJ2	TGTGCTGCGTGGGATCATAAACTCTTT	CAAWDHKLF
TRGV10	NA	TRGJP1	TGTGCTGCGTGGGATTACTTACGTGGTTGGTTCAAGATATTT	CAAWDYLRGWFKIF
TRGV10	NA	TRGJP1	TGTGCTGCGTTGGGATTCTGCACTGGTTGGTTCAAGATATTT	CAALGFCTGWFKIF
TRGV2	NA	TRGJP2	TGTGCCACCTGGGACGGGAGCGGGCGTAGTGATTGGATCAAGACGTTT	CATWDGSGRSDWIKTF
TRGV9	NA	TRGJ1/TRGJ2	TGTGCCCTTGTGGGAGGGTCTTATAAGAAACTCTTT	CALVGGSYKKLF
TRGV5	NA	TRGJ1/TRGJ2	TGTGCCACCTGGGACAGGCCAGGCGGGATAAGAAAACTCTTT	CATWDRPGGIRKLF
TRGV11	NA	TRGJ1/TRGJ2	NA	CTTVPAGFFLGRKLF
TRGV10	NA	TRGJ1/TRGJ2	TGTGCTGCGTGGGAGAATTATTATAAGAAACTCTTT	CAAWENYYKKLF
TRGV3	NA	TRGJP2	TGTGCCCACCTGGGACAGGGTTGGTCAAAGACGTTT	CAHLGQGWSKTF
TRGV3	NA	TRGJP2	TGTGCCACCTGGCCTTGGTTGTGGATCAAGACGTTT	CATWPWLWIKTF
TRGV10	NA	TRGJ1/TRGJ2	TGTGCTGCGTGGGATTATGGCCCAGGGCCTTATTATAAGAAACTCTTT	CAAWDYGPGPYYKKLF
TRGV2	once	TRGJP2	TGTGCCACCTGGGACGGGAGGCGTAGTGATTGGATCAAGACGTTT	CATWDGRRSDWIKTF
TRGV2	NA	TRGJP1	TGTGCCACCTGGGAGCGGGCCTCCCATACCACTGGTTGGTTCAAGATATTT	CATWERASHTTGWFKIF
TRGV10	NA	TRGJP2	TGTGCTGCGTGCTTTAGTAGTGATTGGATCAAGACGTTT	CAACFSSDWIKTF
TRGV5	NA	TRGJ1/TRGJ2	TGCGCACCTGGACAGGCGGCGCATTATAAGAAACTCTTT	CAPGQAAHYKKLF
TRGV3	NA	TRGJ1/TRGJ2	TGTGCCACCTGGGACAGAAACGCTTATTATAAGAAACTCTTT	CATWDRNAYYKKLF
TRGV4	NA	TRGJP1	TGTGCCACGGGTTATACCACTGGTTGGTTCAAGATATTT	CATGYTTGWFKIF
TRGV10	NA	TRGJ1/TRGJ2	TGTGCTGCGTGGGATTATTATAAGAAACTCTTT	CAAWDYYKKLF
TRGV2	NA	TRGJP2	TGTGCCACCTGGGACGGGAGGGCGGTAGTGATTTGGATCAAGACGTTT	CATWDGRAVVIWIKTF
TRGV4	NA	TRGJ1/TRGJ2	TGTGCCACCTGGGATGGACGAATTTATTATAAGAAACTCTTT	CATWDGRIYYKKLF
TRGV9	NA	TRGJ1/TRGJ2	TGTGCTCGTTGTGGAGGCCCCCGTAAGGGGGGTACGAAACTCTTT	CARCGGPRKGGTKLF
TRGV2	NA	TRGJP1	TGTGCCACCTGGGACAGTCCCACTGGTTGGTTCAAGATATTT	CATWDSPTGWFKIF
TRGV2	NA	TRGJP2	TGTGCCACCTGGGACGGGAGGGCGGTTAGTGATTGGATCAAGACGTTT	CATWDGRAVSDWIKTF
TRGV8	NA	TRGJP	TGTGCCACCTGGGATAGGCCGGAGTTGGGCAAAAAAATCAAGGTATTT	CATWDRPELGKKIKVF
TRGV10	NA	TRGJ1/TRGJ2	TGTGCTGCGTGGACCCACGGGGATTATTATAAGAAACTCTTT	CAAWTHGDYYKKLF
TRGV9	large	TRGJ1/TRGJ2	TGTGCCTTGTGGGAGGCCCCCGTAAGGGGGGGTACGAAACTCTTT	CALWEAPVRGGTKLF
TRGV10	NA	TRGJ1/TRGJ2	TGTGCTGCGTGGGTACGTTATATGAGGAAACTCTTT	CAAWVRYMRKLF
TRGV9	NA	TRGJ1/TRGJ2	TGTGCCTTGTGGGAGTGCAATTATAAGAAGCTCTTT	CALWECNYKKLF
TRGV4	NA	TRGJ1/TRGJ2	TGTGCCACCTGGGATGTTAAGCATAAGAAACTCTTT	CATWDVKHKKLF
TRGV3	NA	TRGJP2	TGTGCCACCTGGACAGGGTTGGTCAAGACGTTT	CATWTGLVKTF
TRGV11	NA	TRGJP1	TGTGCCTGCTGGATTAGATATACCACTGGTTGGTTCAAGATATTT	CACWIRYTTGWFKIF
TRGV11	NA	TRGJ1/TRGJ2	TGTGCCTGCTGCCTATACCCTTATTATAAGAAACTCTTT	CACCLYPYYKKLF
TRGV10	NA	TRGJ1/TRGJ2	TGTGCTGCGTGGGATTATGGCCAGGGCCATTATTATAAGAAACTCTTT	CAAWDYGQGHYYKKLF
TRGV3	NA	TRGJ1/TRGJ2	TGTGCACCTCGGAGCAGGGACAGTAAGAAACTCTTT	CAPRSRDSKKLF
TRGV10	once	TRGJ1/TRGJ2	TGTGCTGCGTGGGCCCTGTGCAATTATTATAAGAAACTCTTT	CAAWALCNYYKKLF
TRGV11	NA	TRGJ1/TRGJ2	NA	CTTVPAGLYPYYKKLF
TRGV4	few	TRGJ1/TRGJ2	TGTGCCACCTGGGATGGGAATTATTATAAGAAACTCTTT	CATWDGNYYKKLF